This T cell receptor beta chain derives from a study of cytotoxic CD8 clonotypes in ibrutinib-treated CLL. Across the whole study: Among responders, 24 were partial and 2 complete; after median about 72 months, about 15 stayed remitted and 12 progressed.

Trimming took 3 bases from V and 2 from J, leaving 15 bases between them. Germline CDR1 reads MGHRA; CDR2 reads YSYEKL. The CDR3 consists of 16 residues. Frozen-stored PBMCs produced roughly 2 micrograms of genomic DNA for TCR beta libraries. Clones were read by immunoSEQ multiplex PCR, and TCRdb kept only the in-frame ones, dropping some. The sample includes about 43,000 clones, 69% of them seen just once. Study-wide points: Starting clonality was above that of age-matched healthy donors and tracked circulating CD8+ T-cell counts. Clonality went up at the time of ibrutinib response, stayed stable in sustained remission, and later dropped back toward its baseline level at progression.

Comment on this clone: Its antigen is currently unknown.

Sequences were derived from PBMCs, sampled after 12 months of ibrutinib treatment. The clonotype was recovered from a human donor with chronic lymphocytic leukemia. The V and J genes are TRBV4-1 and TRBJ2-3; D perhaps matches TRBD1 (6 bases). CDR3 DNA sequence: TGCGCCAGCAGCCAGGGGGCCACCACTGCCACAGATACGCAGTATTTT. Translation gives CASSQGATTATDTQYF.